Listed below are T cell receptor beta chains from one sample, sequenced in a study of T-cell memory formation after mild COVID-19. Each CDR3 protein gets one entry after TCRdb re-called the 5' RACE reads with MiXCR. The sample consists of 450,000 or so distinct CDR3 sequences, 20% to 30% of them appearing once. The sequenced material came from PBMCs or a T cell subset sorted from them (not recorded which). These receptors all stem from an adult woman who had mild COVID-19 (a few samples of this study predate the infection). Cell type and time point are not known. CDR3s include the opening cysteine and the closing phenylalanine or tryptophan. Each record gives: V gene, D gene, J gene, clone size, CDR3 length, CDR3 protein, CDR3 DNA. A D gene is named only where the DNA matches it firmly. A clone size is listed for some rows: how often the clone was seen (once, few, many), or a class if it is expanded.

v_gene: TRBV7-2; d_gene: TRBD2; j_gene: TRBJ2-3; abundance: NA; len: 16; CDR3aa: CASSPQAGGGPDTQYF; CDR3nt: TGTGCCAGCAGCCCTCAAGCGGGGGGTGGGCCAGATACGCAGTATTTT
v_gene: TRBV9; d_gene: TRBD1; j_gene: TRBJ2-7; abundance: many; len: 14; CDR3aa: CASSVGTGTYEQYF; CDR3nt: TGTGCCAGCAGCGTAGGGACAGGGACCTACGAGCAGTACTTC
v_gene: TRBV6-5; d_gene: NA; j_gene: TRBJ2-1; abundance: NA; len: 15; CDR3aa: CASSPRTGTYNEQFF; CDR3nt: TGTGCCAGCAGTCCGAGGACTGGGACGTACAATGAGCAGTTCTTC
v_gene: TRBV5-1; d_gene: TRBD2; j_gene: TRBJ2-1; abundance: few; len: 16; CDR3aa: CASSGAGTSGNREQFF; CDR3nt: TGCGCCAGCAGCGGCGCCGGGACTAGCGGGAATCGTGAGCAGTTCTTC
v_gene: TRBV6-2/TRBV6-3; d_gene: TRBD1; j_gene: TRBJ1-1; abundance: NA; len: 14; CDR3aa: CASSFAGGNTEAFF; CDR3nt: TGTGCCAGCAGTTTCGCAGGGGGGAACACTGAAGCTTTCTTT
v_gene: TRBV7-2; d_gene: NA; j_gene: TRBJ2-7; abundance: NA; len: 13; CDR3aa: CASSFKGTYEQYF; CDR3nt: TGTGCCAGCAGCTTCAAGGGTACCTACGAGCAGTACTTC
v_gene: TRBV7-9; d_gene: NA; j_gene: TRBJ2-3; abundance: NA; len: 15; CDR3aa: CASSPSLLGTDTQYF; CDR3nt: TGTGCCAGCAGCCCCAGCCTCCTAGGCACAGATACGCAGTATTTT
v_gene: TRBV7-2; d_gene: TRBD1; j_gene: TRBJ1-2; abundance: NA; len: 16; CDR3aa: CASSLVPGQGNYGYTF; CDR3nt: TGTGCCAGCAGCTTAGTACCGGGACAGGGAAACTATGGCTACACCTTC
v_gene: TRBV6-6; d_gene: TRBD1; j_gene: TRBJ2-1; abundance: NA; len: 19; CDR3aa: CASSYSWDSEIGVYNEQFF; CDR3nt: TGTGCCAGCAGTTACTCCTGGGACAGCGAGATTGGGGTGTACAATGAGCAGTTCTTC
v_gene: TRBV12-3/TRBV12-4; d_gene: TRBD1; j_gene: TRBJ2-2; abundance: NA; len: 15; CDR3aa: CASSPGQGWSGELFF; CDR3nt: TGTGCCAGCAGTCCGGGACAGGGGTGGTCCGGGGAGCTGTTTTTT
v_gene: TRBV19; d_gene: TRBD1; j_gene: TRBJ1-1; abundance: few; len: 17; CDR3aa: CASSIPSTGGVNTEAFF; CDR3nt: TGTGCCAGTAGTATCCCGAGTACAGGGGGCGTAAACACTGAAGCTTTCTTT
v_gene: TRBV27; d_gene: TRBD2; j_gene: TRBJ2-7; abundance: NA; len: 18; CDR3aa: CASSETLGLAGVNYEQYF; CDR3nt: TGTGCCAGCTCCGAAACTCTGGGACTAGCGGGGGTAAACTACGAGCAGTACTTC
v_gene: TRBV5-1; d_gene: TRBD2; j_gene: TRBJ2-7; abundance: NA; len: 16; CDR3aa: CASSPGLARSHYEQYF; CDR3nt: TGCGCCAGCAGCCCGGGACTAGCGCGTAGCCACTACGAGCAGTACTTC
v_gene: TRBV3-1; d_gene: NA; j_gene: TRBJ2-7; abundance: few; len: 16; CDR3aa: CASSQGALIRFSEQYF; CDR3nt: TGTGCCAGCAGCCAAGGGGCACTCATTCGTTTTTCGGAGCAGTACTTC
v_gene: TRBV27; d_gene: NA; j_gene: TRBJ1-1; abundance: NA; len: 14; CDR3aa: CASLGSEGSTEAFF; CDR3nt: TGTGCCAGCCTAGGCTCGGAGGGGAGCACTGAAGCTTTCTTT
v_gene: TRBV27; d_gene: TRBD1; j_gene: TRBJ1-2; abundance: NA; len: 15; CDR3aa: CASSSKGRGRGGYTF; CDR3nt: TGTGCCAGCAGTTCGAAGGGCAGGGGGCGAGGTGGCTACACCTTC
v_gene: TRBV12-3/TRBV12-4; d_gene: NA; j_gene: TRBJ2-3; abundance: few; len: 15; CDR3aa: CASRLSSGGTDTQYF; CDR3nt: TGTGCCAGCAGACTTTCTTCAGGGGGGACAGATACGCAGTATTTT
v_gene: TRBV4-2; d_gene: NA; j_gene: TRBJ2-3; abundance: NA; len: 15; CDR3aa: CASSQDLRGTDTQYF; CDR3nt: TGTGCCAGCAGCCAAGATTTGCGGGGCACAGATACGCAGTATTTT
v_gene: TRBV12-3/TRBV12-4; d_gene: NA; j_gene: TRBJ1-2; abundance: few; len: 12; CDR3aa: CASSFDNYGYTF; CDR3nt: TGTGCCAGCAGTTTCGATAACTATGGCTACACCTTC
v_gene: TRBV5-1; d_gene: NA; j_gene: TRBJ2-5; abundance: few; len: 15; CDR3aa: CASSLAGVGSETQYF; CDR3nt: TGCGCCAGCAGCTTGGCGGGAGTGGGATCGGAGACCCAGTACTTC
v_gene: TRBV19; d_gene: TRBD2; j_gene: TRBJ2-5; abundance: NA; len: 13; CDR3aa: CASSTGTKETQYF; CDR3nt: TGTGCCAGTAGTACCGGGACTAAAGAGACCCAGTACTTC
v_gene: TRBV7-3; d_gene: NA; j_gene: TRBJ2-3; abundance: few; len: 15; CDR3aa: CASSRTAGLTDTQYF; CDR3nt: TGTGCCAGCAGCCGGACGGCCGGACTCACAGATACGCAGTATTTT
v_gene: TRBV6-2/TRBV6-3; d_gene: TRBD1; j_gene: TRBJ1-2; abundance: NA; len: 14; CDR3aa: CASSYRGTENGYTF; CDR3nt: TGTGCCAGCAGTTACCGAGGGACAGAAAATGGCTACACCTTC
v_gene: TRBV15; d_gene: NA; j_gene: TRBJ1-1; abundance: NA; len: 13; CDR3aa: CATSTMTNTEAFF; CDR3nt: TGTGCCACCAGCACGATGACAAACACTGAAGCTTTCTTT
v_gene: TRBV24-1; d_gene: NA; j_gene: TRBJ2-7; abundance: NA; len: 14; CDR3aa: CATSGTKPLGEQYF; CDR3nt: TGTGCCACCAGTGGGACCAAACCCTTGGGCGAGCAGTACTTC
v_gene: TRBV6-5; d_gene: NA; j_gene: TRBJ1-1; abundance: few; len: 15; CDR3aa: CASSYSTGGATEAFF; CDR3nt: TGTGCCAGCAGTTACTCGACCGGGGGCGCCACTGAAGCTTTCTTT
v_gene: TRBV5-4; d_gene: NA; j_gene: TRBJ1-2; abundance: many; len: 12; CDR3aa: CASSPWGNGYTF; CDR3nt: TGTGCCAGCAGCCCATGGGGGAATGGCTACACCTTC
v_gene: TRBV9; d_gene: NA; j_gene: TRBJ2-1; abundance: NA; len: 17; CDR3aa: CASSVGGPGSSYNEQFF; CDR3nt: TGTGCCAGCAGCGTAGGCGGGCCGGGGAGCTCCTACAATGAGCAGTTCTTC
v_gene: TRBV15; d_gene: NA; j_gene: TRBJ2-7; abundance: NA; len: 13; CDR3aa: CATSRASRGEQYF; CDR3nt: TGTGCCACCAGCAGAGCGAGTCGTGGCGAGCAGTACTTC
v_gene: TRBV25-1; d_gene: TRBD1; j_gene: TRBJ1-2; abundance: NA; len: 13; CDR3aa: CASSGQGVNGYTF; CDR3nt: TGTGCCAGCAGTGGACAGGGAGTGAATGGCTACACCTTC
v_gene: TRBV20-1; d_gene: NA; j_gene: TRBJ2-7; abundance: few; len: 15; CDR3aa: CSARQWGPGTYEQYF; CDR3nt: TGCAGTGCCCGCCAATGGGGGCCCGGTACCTACGAGCAGTACTTC
v_gene: TRBV18; d_gene: NA; j_gene: TRBJ2-7; abundance: few; len: 15; CDR3aa: CASSPAGFASYEQYF; CDR3nt: TGTGCCAGCTCACCAGCGGGGTTCGCCTCCTACGAGCAGTACTTC